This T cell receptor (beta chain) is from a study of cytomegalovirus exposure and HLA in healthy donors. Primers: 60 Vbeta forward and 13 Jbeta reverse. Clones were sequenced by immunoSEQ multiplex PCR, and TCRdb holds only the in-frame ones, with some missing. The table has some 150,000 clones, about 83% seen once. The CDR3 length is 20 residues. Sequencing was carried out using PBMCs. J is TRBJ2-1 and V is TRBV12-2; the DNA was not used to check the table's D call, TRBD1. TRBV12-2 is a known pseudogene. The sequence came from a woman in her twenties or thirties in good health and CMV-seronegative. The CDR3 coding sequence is TGTGCAAGTCGCTTAGAGTCCGTTACAGGGTCCGGGGCGCGGTACAATGAGCAGTTCTTC. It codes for CASRLESVTGSGARYNEQFF.